The 4 T cell receptor beta chains below were found in one sample sequenced in a study of beta chain features in type 1 diabetes. The isolated RNA, all of it, was reverse transcribed, so expressed TCRB transcripts were what got sequenced. Sequencing was performed with immunoSEQ multiplex PCR; in TCRdb, only in-frame clones are kept and a portion is missing. The data show 40,000 to 45,000 clones, about 52% seen once. The specimen was central memory CD4+ T cells from blood. The receptors derive from a woman under 30 in good health.

In this sample, this clone is medium-sized. The rearrangement joins TRBV6-5 to TRBJ1-2; D is uncertain. The V end was cut by 10 bases, the J end by 2 bases, with 11 bases between. Germline V gene sequence: CDR1 MNHEY, CDR2 SVGAGI. The CDR3 runs 12 residues. The CDR3 region has the DNA TGTGCCATCGGGAGTCCGAACTATGGCTACACCTTC. Translated: CAIGSPNYGYTF.

The chain is built from TRBV5-1 and TRBJ2-3; 9 bases line up with TRBD1. The V gene's germline CDR1 is SGHRS and CDR2 YFSETQ. The CDR3 sequence is 17 residues long. V was pared by 4 bases and J by 5 bases, with 14 bases of the junction left unmatched. The CDR3, as DNA: TGCGCCAGCAGCACGCGACCGGGACAGGGTATTCAAGATACGCAGTATTTT. Its protein product is CASSTRPGQGIQDTQYF.

The genes are TRBV19 and TRBJ2-1, with D maybe TRBD1 (7 bases). CDR1 is LNHDA and CDR2 is SQIVND in the germline V gene (reference sequence). V lost 5 bases, J lost 12 bases, and 20 bases lay in between. This CDR3 is 14 amino acids long. The CDR3 loop is CASSATPRGAWQFF. The CDR3 DNA reads TGTGCCAGTAGTGCTACTCCCAGGGGGGCCTGGCAGTTCTTC.

The V call is TRBV4-1, the J call TRBJ2-7, with TRBD1 identical over 9 bases. The germline V gene encodes CDR1 MGHRA and CDR2 YSYEKL. The CDR3 is 15 amino acids. J was trimmed by 3 bases and V by 1 base; bases with no gene match: 4. CDR3 nucleotide sequence: TGCGCCAGCAGCCAAGCCGGGACAGGGAACTACGAGCAGTACTTC. It codes for CASSQAGTGNYEQYF.